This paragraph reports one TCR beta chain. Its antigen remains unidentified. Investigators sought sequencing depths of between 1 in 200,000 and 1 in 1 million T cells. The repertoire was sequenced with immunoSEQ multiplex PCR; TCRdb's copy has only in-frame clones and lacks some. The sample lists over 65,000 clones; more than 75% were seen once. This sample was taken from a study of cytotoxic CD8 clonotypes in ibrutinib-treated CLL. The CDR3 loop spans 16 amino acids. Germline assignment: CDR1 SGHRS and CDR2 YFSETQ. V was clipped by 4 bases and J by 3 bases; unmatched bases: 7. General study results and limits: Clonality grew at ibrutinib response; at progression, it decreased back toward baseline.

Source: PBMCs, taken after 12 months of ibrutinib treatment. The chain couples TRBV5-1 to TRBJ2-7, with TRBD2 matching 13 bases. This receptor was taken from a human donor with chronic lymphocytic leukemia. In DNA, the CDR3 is TGCGCCAGCAGCACACAACTAGCGGGAGGGGGCTACGAGCAGTACTTC. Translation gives CASSTQLAGGGYEQYF.